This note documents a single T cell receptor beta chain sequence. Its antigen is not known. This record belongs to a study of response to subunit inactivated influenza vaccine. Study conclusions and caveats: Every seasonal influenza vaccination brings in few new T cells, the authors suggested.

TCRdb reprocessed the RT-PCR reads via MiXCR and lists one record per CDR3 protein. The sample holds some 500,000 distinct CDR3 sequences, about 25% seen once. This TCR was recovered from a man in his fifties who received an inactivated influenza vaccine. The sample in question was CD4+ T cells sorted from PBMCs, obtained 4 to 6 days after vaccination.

In nucleotides, the CDR3 is TGTGCCAGCAGTTTCCAGGGTCCAGATACGCAGTATTTT. This gives the protein CASSFQGPDTQYF. V is TRBV12-3 or TRBV12-4 and J is TRBJ2-3, with TRBD1 as a possible D gene (5 bases). This CDR3 has 13 residues. V gave up 3 bases and J gave up 4 bases, with 8 bases separating them.